The rows below give T cell receptor beta chains drawn from one sample of a study of T cell repertoires in cytomegalovirus infection. Via MiXCR, TCRdb re-called the reads, giving one row per CDR3 protein. The sample shows more than 250,000 distinct CDR3 sequences, about 25% of them seen only once. These receptors lack a known antigen. This material consisted of cultured PBMCs, taken from culture after CMV antigen stimulation. Source of these receptors: a human donor in good health (CMV status not recorded). Some clones in this sample may be carry-over from other donors' samples. Each CDR3 is given with its conserved first and last residue. The D gene is left open where the match is weak. A clone size is listed for some rows: how often the clone was seen (once, few, many), or a class if it is expanded.

D: NA; size: NA; J: TRBJ2-1; V: TRBV11-3; DNA: TGTGCCAGCAGCCCTCGAGGGATAGCGACCTCCTACAATGAGCAGTTCTTC; CDR3: CASSPRGIATSYNEQFF
D: NA; size: few; J: TRBJ2-5; V: TRBV6-2/TRBV6-3; DNA: TGTGCCAGCAGTCCGGTGGGGGGAATGGAGACCCAGTACTTC; CDR3: CASSPVGGMETQYF
D: TRBD2; size: NA; J: TRBJ2-1; V: TRBV19; DNA: TGTGCCAGTAGGGCCGGGACTAGCGGGCGTTCCTACAATGAGCAGTTCTTC; CDR3: CASRAGTSGRSYNEQFF
D: TRBD2; size: NA; J: TRBJ2-3; V: TRBV20-1; DNA: TGCAGTGCTAGAGATCGGTTAGCGGGAGTAGGGGATACGCAGTATTTT; CDR3: CSARDRLAGVGDTQYF
D: NA; size: NA; J: TRBJ2-3; V: TRBV5-6; DNA: TGTGCCAGCAGCTTTTTGACAGACCTACCTAGCACAGATACGCAGTATTTT; CDR3: CASSFLTDLPSTDTQYF
D: NA; size: NA; J: TRBJ2-1; V: TRBV7-8; DNA: TGTGCCAGCAGCTGGCGGAGGGACTCCTACAATGAGCAGTTCTTC; CDR3: CASSWRRDSYNEQFF
D: TRBD1; size: few; J: TRBJ2-2; V: TRBV7-9; DNA: TGTGCCAGCAGCCCCCACCCAGGGGGCGCCGGCACCGGGGAGCTGTTTTTT; CDR3: CASSPHPGGAGTGELFF
D: TRBD1; size: few; J: TRBJ1-2; V: TRBV5-6; DNA: TGTGCCAGCAGCCCCGGACAGGGGGCAGGCTACACCTTC; CDR3: CASSPGQGAGYTF
D: NA; size: NA; J: TRBJ1-2; V: TRBV7-2; DNA: TGTGCCAGCAGCCCTGCTGCGGGGGGCTACACCTTC; CDR3: CASSPAAGGYTF
D: NA; size: NA; J: TRBJ2-1; V: TRBV5-1; DNA: TGCGCCAGCAGCTTGGATCCAACTGGAACGGGCAATGAGCAGTTCTTC; CDR3: CASSLDPTGTGNEQFF